A selection of T cell receptor beta chains follows, all from one sample in a study of blood T cell repertoires in COVID-19. Sequenced by immunoSEQ multiplex PCR; TCRdb stores in-frame clones only, minus some. The sample has roughly 230,000 clones, approximately 83% seen once; the top ten hold 3.4%. The material sequenced was PBMCs or T cells enriched from blood (not recorded which). These TCRs come from a man aged 50 to 59 who had recovered from COVID-19. Both conserved end residues are part of each CDR3. The D gene is left open where the match is weak.

D gene: TRBD1; CDR3 length: 15; J gene: TRBJ2-1; V gene: TRBV11-2; CDR3 DNA: TGTGCCAGCAGCCCCTCGACAGGGGGCTACAATGAGCAGTTCTTC; CDR3 protein: CASSPSTGGYNEQFF
D gene: NA; CDR3 length: 15; J gene: TRBJ2-7; V gene: TRBV6-2/TRBV6-3; CDR3 DNA: TGTGCCAGCAGTTACGATCAGGCACGCACCTACGAGCAGTACTTC; CDR3 protein: CASSYDQARTYEQYF
D gene: NA; CDR3 length: 16; J gene: TRBJ2-7; V gene: TRBV3-1/TRBV3-2; CDR3 DNA: TGTGCCAGCAGCCAAGATCGACTTAGGGGGTTTGACGAGCAGTACTTC; CDR3 protein: CASSQDRLRGFDEQYF
D gene: TRBD1; CDR3 length: 15; J gene: TRBJ2-7; V gene: TRBV19; CDR3 DNA: TGTGCCAGTAGTATCCGGGACAGGGAGCGCAACGAGCAGTACTTC; CDR3 protein: CASSIRDRERNEQYF
D gene: TRBD2; CDR3 length: 17; J gene: TRBJ2-3; V gene: TRBV7-2; CDR3 DNA: TGTGCCAGCAGCTCGGGACTATCGGCGGGTCGGACAGATACGCAGTATTTT; CDR3 protein: CASSSGLSAGRTDTQYF
D gene: NA; CDR3 length: 13; J gene: TRBJ1-1; V gene: TRBV7-8; CDR3 DNA: TGTGCCAGCAGAGGGGCGGGGGGTACTGAAGCTTTCTTT; CDR3 protein: CASRGAGGTEAFF
D gene: NA; CDR3 length: 12; J gene: TRBJ2-1; V gene: TRBV15; CDR3 DNA: TGTGCCACCAGCAGAGATCATAGCGGGCAGTTCTTC; CDR3 protein: CATSRDHSGQFF
D gene: NA; CDR3 length: 15; J gene: TRBJ2-5; V gene: TRBV5-1; CDR3 DNA: TGCGCCAGCAGCCTCAACCAGGGGCCAAGAGAGACCCAGTACTTC; CDR3 protein: CASSLNQGPRETQYF
D gene: NA; CDR3 length: 14; J gene: TRBJ2-3; V gene: TRBV4-2; CDR3 DNA: TGTGCCAGCAGCCAAGATCTGTCCACAGATACGCAGTATTTT; CDR3 protein: CASSQDLSTDTQYF
D gene: NA; CDR3 length: 12; J gene: TRBJ1-1; V gene: TRBV6-5; CDR3 DNA: TGTGCCAGCAGCTGGGGGGACACTGAAGCTTTCTTT; CDR3 protein: CASSWGDTEAFF
D gene: NA; CDR3 length: 15; J gene: TRBJ1-2; V gene: TRBV7-2; CDR3 DNA: TGTGCCAGCAGCCAAATGGAAGGAGGCTACAATGGCTACACCTTC; CDR3 protein: CASSQMEGGYNGYTF
D gene: TRBD2; CDR3 length: 15; J gene: TRBJ2-1; V gene: TRBV5-1; CDR3 DNA: TGCGCCAGCAGCGGACTAGCGGGAGAGGTCAATGAGCAGTTCTTC; CDR3 protein: CASSGLAGEVNEQFF
D gene: TRBD2; CDR3 length: 18; J gene: TRBJ2-1; V gene: TRBV3-1/TRBV3-2; CDR3 DNA: TGTGCCAGCAGCCCGGGACTAGCGGGAGCCATCTCCTACAATGAGCAGTTCTTC; CDR3 protein: CASSPGLAGAISYNEQFF
D gene: TRBD1; CDR3 length: 13; J gene: TRBJ2-7; V gene: TRBV10-1; CDR3 DNA: TGCGCCAGCAGCCGGGACAGTAGAGGCGAGCAGTACTTC; CDR3 protein: CASSRDSRGEQYF
D gene: NA; CDR3 length: 15; J gene: TRBJ2-3; V gene: TRBV19; CDR3 DNA: TGTGCCAGTAGTATACTGGCGGCATCCACAGATACGCAGTATTTT; CDR3 protein: CASSILAASTDTQYF
D gene: TRBD2; CDR3 length: 17; J gene: TRBJ2-3; V gene: TRBV9; CDR3 DNA: TGTGCCAGCAGCGTTCTGACTAGCGGACAAAACACAGATACGCAGTATTTT; CDR3 protein: CASSVLTSGQNTDTQYF